A single sample is the source of the 20 T cell receptor beta chains below, sequenced in a study of blood T cell repertoires in COVID-19. The table came from immunoSEQ multiplex PCR; TCRdb's copy has only in-frame clones and leaves some out. Here the sample spans some 80,000 clones, 85% being singletons. Sequenced sample: peripheral blood. Receptor source: a middle-aged man with COVID-19, enrolled during active disease.

The chain joins TRBV7-9 to TRBJ2-3; TRBD1 might be the D (5 bases). The CDR3 has 15 amino acids. V was trimmed by 5 bases and J by 2 bases, leaving 14 bases between them. CDR1 and CDR2 (germline): SEHNR, FQNEAQ (reference sequence). The CDR3 coding sequence is TGTGCCAGCAGCATAAGGGGCCCCTACACAGATACGCAGTATTTT. Translation: CASSIRGPYTDTQYF. Complete variable domain (other parts from reference TRBV7-9 and TRBJ2-3): DTGVSQNPRHKITKRGQNVTFRCDPISEHNRLYWYRQTLGQGPEFLTYFQNEAQLEKSRLLSDRFSAERPKGSFSTLEIQRTEQGDSAMYLCASSIRGPYTDTQYFGPGTRLTVL.

V and J are TRBV5-4 and TRBJ1-4; 10 nucleotides match TRBD1. V was clipped by 4 bases and J by 12 bases; unmatched bases: 9. The CDR3 is 14 residues long. CDR1 is SGHNT and CDR2 is YYREEE in the germline V gene (reference sequence). The CDR3 spells CASSLGQGRVELFF. CDR3 bases: TGTGCCAGCAGCCTGGGACAGGGGAGAGTGGAACTGTTTTTT.

The chain combines TRBV9 with TRBJ2-2; 8 bases are shared with TRBD2. The junction had 10 bases not matched to a gene; V was cut back by 3 bases and J by 3 bases. The CDR3 is made up of 17 amino acids. CDR1 is SGDLS, CDR2 YYNGEE, per germline. The DNA of the CDR3 is TGTGCCAGCAGCGAGGTGTATAGCGGGACGCACACCGGGGAGCTGTTTTTT. Translation gives CASSEVYSGTHTGELFF.

The J gene is TRBJ2-7, the V gene TRBV7-2; D perhaps matches TRBD2 (5 bases). The CDR3 runs to 14 residues. Germline lookup yields CDR1 SGHTA and CDR2 FQGNSA. Trimming removed 1 base at V and 3 bases at J, with 10 bases between. For the CDR3, the DNA is TGTGCCAGCAGCTTAGTCATGGGAGTCTACGAGCAGTACTTC. This codes for CASSLVMGVYEQYF.

The chain couples TRBV6-5 to TRBJ1-5, with TRBD1 matching over 7 bases. The CDR3 covers 15 residues. Germline-derived CDR1 and CDR2 are MNHEY and SVGAGI. J lost 1 base, V lost 5 bases, and 5 bases had no gene match. The CDR3 sequence: CASSQGQRSNQPQHF. For the CDR3, the DNA is TGTGCCAGCAGTCAGGGACAGCGCAGCAATCAGCCCCAGCATTTT.

This clone was picked up one time. The chain couples TRBV3-1 (or the pseudogene TRBV3-2) to TRBJ1-1; 10 nucleotides line up with TRBD1. There are 15 residues in the CDR3. CDR1 and CDR2 from the germline V gene are LGHDT and YNNKEL (reference sequence). Unmatched junction bases numbered 7, after V lost 4 bases and J lost 5 bases. As DNA, the CDR3 is TGTGCCAGCAGCCTAGGACAGGGGGGGAGTACTGAAGCTTTCTTT. Protein: CASSLGQGGSTEAFF.

The V call is TRBV4-1, the J call TRBJ2-1; 9 bases are shared with TRBD1. V trimming: 3 bases; J trimming: 6 bases; junction bases outside the gene matches: 12. CDR3 size: 17 residues. Germline V lookup: CDR1 MGHRA, CDR2 YSYEKL. CDR3 nucleotide sequence: TGCGCCAGCAGCCATCCTTCCGGGACAGGGACTTCCAATGAGCAGTTCTTC. This gives the protein CASSHPSGTGTSNEQFF.

The gene calls are TRBV7-8 and TRBJ2-1, with TRBD2 as a possible D gene (7 bases). Per germline, CDR1 SGHVS and CDR2 FQNEAQ. V was cut by 2 bases and J by 7 bases, with 21 bases left in between. This CDR3 is 17 amino acids long. CDR3 in amino acids: CASSLRGGAGGVNEQFF. In DNA form, the CDR3 reads TGTGCCAGCAGCTTACGTGGGGGGGCTGGCGGGGTTAATGAGCAGTTCTTC.

A word on this clone: Other DNA sequences in the sample encode the same CDR3. J is TRBJ2-1 and V is TRBV3-1 (or the pseudogene TRBV3-2), with 13 bases fitting TRBD2. Per the germline V gene, CDR1 is LGHDT and CDR2 is YNNKEL (reference sequence). The CDR3 is 17 amino acids. V was clipped by 4 bases and J by 5 bases; unmatched bases: 8. The CDR3 nucleotides read TGTGCCAGCAGCCCCGGGGCCGGACTAGCGGGAGACAATGAGCAGTTCTTC. The encoded protein is CASSPGAGLAGDNEQFF.

Details on this clone: The junction does not match germline at one end; this may be a read error. This rearrangement joins TRBV27 to TRBJ2-1; 8 bases are shared with TRBD2. The V gene's germline CDR1 is MNHEY and CDR2 SMNVEV (reference sequence). The CDR3 spans 14 residues. This CDR3 is CASSSWPQRESRLF. The CDR3 DNA follows: TGTGCCAGCAGTTCATGGCCCCAGCGGGAGTCCCGCCTCTTC.

The chain uses TRBV20-1 and TRBJ2-7; D possibly corresponds to TRBD1 (5 bases). The CDR3 is 11 amino acids. V was clipped by 7 bases and J by 4 bases, with 11 bases between them. Germline CDR1 is DFQATT and CDR2 is SNEGSKA (reference sequence). The CDR3 reads CSGQFGYEQYF. The CDR3 region has the DNA TGCAGTGGACAGTTCGGATACGAGCAGTACTTC.

The rearrangement joins TRBV7-8 to TRBJ2-4, with D possibly matching TRBD1 (5 bases). V shed 5 bases and J shed 0 bases, with 14 bases lying between them. From germline, CDR1 is SGHVS and CDR2 FQNEAQ. The CDR3 length is 16 residues. The CDR3, as DNA: TGTGCCAGCAGCCTAACAGACAGACTAGCCAAAAACATTCAGTACTTC. Protein sequence: CASSLTDRLAKNIQYF.

The table lists this clone with a few counts. The V call is TRBV5-8, the J call TRBJ2-7; D remains ambiguous. The CDR3 runs 11 residues. Germline V gives CDR1 SGHTS, CDR2 YDEGEE. The V end was cut by 4 bases, the J end by 2 bases, with 4 bases between. CDR3 coding DNA: TGTGCCAGCAGCCCAACCTACGAGCAGTACTTC. Its translation: CASSPTYEQYF.

The J gene is TRBJ1-2, the V gene TRBV18; the match to TRBD1 covers 10 bases. Germline V gene sequence: CDR1 KGHSH, CDR2 LQKENI. This CDR3 comprises 16 residues. V lost 3 bases to trimming and J lost 6 bases; unmatched junction nucleotides: 10. The CDR3 region is CASSPLDRGGSDGYTF. The CDR3 DNA reads as TGTGCCAGCTCACCCTTGGACAGGGGGGGATCTGATGGCTACACCTTC.

DNA of the CDR3: TGTGCCAGCAGCTGGACTAGCGGGAGTGGGGGCCCAGATACGCAGTATTTT. Translation: CASSWTSGSGGPDTQYF. The rearrangement joins TRBV11-3 to TRBJ2-3; 13 bases are shared with TRBD2. There are 17 residues in the CDR3. J gave up 4 bases and V 4 bases, and 8 bases lay outside the gene matches. Looked up from germline, CDR1 is SGHNT and CDR2 is YENEEA.

The chain carries TRBV6-5 and TRBJ2-7; 7 nucleotides align to TRBD1. CDR1 and CDR2 from the germline V gene are MNHEY and SVGAGI. The CDR3 loop spans 16 amino acids. V shed 0 bases, J shed 2 bases, and the junction held 7 bases outside the gene matches. The CDR3 reads CASSYSGQTTTYEQYF. The DNA of the CDR3 is TGTGCCAGCAGTTACTCGGGACAGACAACAACCTACGAGCAGTACTTC.

The chain has TRBV30 and TRBJ2-7; the D gene is possibly TRBD2 (5 bases). The CDR3 has 11 amino acids. Germline CDR1 reads GTSNPN; CDR2 reads SVGIG (reference sequence). With 4 bases removed from V and 2 bases from J, the gap between germline ends came to 6 bases. The CDR3 spells CAWIGTYEQYF. The CDR3 DNA is TGTGCCTGGATCGGGACCTACGAGCAGTACTTC. The full variable domain, in which reference TRBV30 and TRBJ2-7 provide the parts outside the CDR3, is SQTIHQWPATLVQPVGSPLSLECTVEGTSNPNLYWYRQAAGRGLQLLFYSVGIGQISSEVPQNLSASRPQDRQFILSSKKLLLSDSGFYLCAWIGTYEQYFGPGTRLTVT.

The J gene is TRBJ2-3, the V gene TRBV2; TRBD2 matches at 10 bases. The V gene end was trimmed by 3 bases and the J gene end by 0 bases; junction bases not matched to a gene: 12. Germline-derived CDR1 and CDR2 are SNHLY and FYNNEI. This CDR3 region has 19 residues. The CDR3 sequence is CASSDELAGYASSTDTQYF. In DNA, the CDR3 is TGTGCCAGCAGTGATGAACTAGCGGGATACGCCTCTAGCACAGATACGCAGTATTTT.

The rearrangement uses TRBV6-2 or TRBV6-3 and TRBJ2-7; TRBD2 aligns across 9 bases. V lost 0 bases to trimming and J lost 6 bases; unmatched junction nucleotides: 9. Germline assignment: CDR1 MNHEY and CDR2 SVGEGT. CDR3 length: 16 residues. Written as DNA, the CDR3 is TGTGCCAGCAGTTACTCGACGAGTAGCGGGAGCGTCGAGCAGTACTTC. Protein product: CASSYSTSSGSVEQYF.

The chain links TRBV4-1 to TRBJ2-5; D may be TRBD2 (5 bases). The ends were cut back, 4 bases at V and 2 bases at J, with 14 bases in the middle. Germline V CDR1 and CDR2: MGHRA, YSYEKL. The CDR3 has 15 amino acids. The CDR3 bases are TGCGCCAGCAGCCGCAGCCCACGGGATCAAGAGACCCAGTACTTC. Translation gives CASSRSPRDQETQYF.